These 27 T cell receptor beta chains originate from one sample sequenced in a study of cytomegalovirus exposure and HLA in healthy donors. Vbeta (60) and Jbeta (13) primers were used in the PCR. Produced via immunoSEQ multiplex PCR; TCRdb's table is partial and in-frame only. The sample has about 93,000 clones, around 78% seen once; the top ten hold approximately 0.56%. The specimen sequenced was PBMCs. Receptors originate from a man younger than 40 in good health and CMV-seronegative.

The rearrangement links TRBV9 to TRBJ2-1; D unresolved. Germline CDR1 and CDR2: SGDLS and YYNGEE. The CDR3 runs to 16 residues. The V end lost 2 bases, the J end lost 0 bases, and 12 bases lay between the germline ends. The CDR3 DNA is TGTGCCAGCAGCGTCTTGTATACGAGCTCCTACAATGAGCAGTTCTTC. Its protein is CASSVLYTSSYNEQFF.

The rearrangement joins TRBV7-9 to TRBJ1-1; TRBD1 matches 7 bases. The germline V gene encodes CDR1 SEHNR and CDR2 FQNEAQ (reference sequence). CDR3 length: 15 amino acids. V was clipped by 5 bases and J by 6 bases; unmatched bases: 12. Here the CDR3 reads CASSPLDRDLSEAFF. The DNA of the CDR3 is TGTGCCAGCAGCCCCTTAGACAGGGATTTATCTGAAGCTTTCTTT.

This chain connects TRBV29-1 to TRBJ1-2; no firm D call. Looked up from germline, CDR1 is SQVTM and CDR2 is ANQGSEA. This CDR3 contains 11 residues. Trimming took 4 bases from V and 3 from J, leaving 6 bases between them. CDR3 DNA: TGCAGCGTTGGAAGCGACTATGGCTACACCTTC. Translating it yields CSVGSDYGYTF.

This clone appeared a few times. This chain joins TRBV6-6 and TRBJ1-5; D unresolved. The CDR3 contains 15 residues. Germline assignment: CDR1 MNHNY and CDR2 SVGAGI (reference sequence). V was pared by 9 bases and J by 9 bases, with 24 bases between. CDR3 nucleotides: TGTGCCAGTGTCCCGAGCCTCTACGAGATGTTGCCCCAGCATTTT. This translates into CASVPSLYEMLPQHF.

This clone was counted only a few times. This chain uses TRBV10-1 with TRBJ1-1, with D unclear. The CDR3 is 13 amino acids. V lost 6 bases and J 3 bases, leaving 11 bases between the germline ends. Germline CDR1 reads WNHNN; CDR2 reads SYGVQD (reference sequence). CDR3 amino acids: CASREGLDTEAFF. The CDR3 coding sequence is TGCGCCAGCAGAGAAGGACTTGACACTGAAGCTTTCTTT.

The chain recombines TRBV7-9 with TRBJ2-1; 9 bases map to TRBD1. J lost 5 bases, V lost 4 bases, and 9 bases had no gene match. The length of the CDR3 is 16 residues. In germline, CDR1 is SEHNR, CDR2 FQNEAQ (reference sequence). CDR3 sequence reads: CASSSRTGEMDNEQFF. CDR3 coding DNA: TGTGCCAGCAGCTCACGGACAGGGGAAATGGACAATGAGCAGTTCTTC.

The V call is TRBV28, the J call TRBJ1-6; 9 positions match TRBD1. The V gene end was trimmed by 7 bases and the J gene end by 13 bases; junction bases not matched to a gene: 8. CDR1 MDHEN and CDR2 SYDVKM come from the germline V gene. This CDR3 has 13 amino acids. The CDR3 nucleotides read TGTGCCAGCAAGGGACAGGGAAAAAGTCCCCTCCACTTT. Its protein product is CASKGQGKSPLHF.

V usage is TRBV27 and J usage is TRBJ2-1, with D possibly being TRBD2 (5 bases). Trimming left V 5 bases short and J 9 bases short, with 14 bases between. The CDR3 contains 13 residues. CDR1 MNHEY and CDR2 SMNVEV come from the germline V gene (reference sequence). This CDR3 reads CASSPTYGVEQFF. The CDR3 bases are TGTGCCAGCAGTCCCACGTACGGGGTTGAGCAGTTCTTC.

The rearrangement uses TRBV19 and TRBJ1-5; TRBD1 matches at 10 bases. The CDR3 sequence is 14 residues long. Losses at the gene ends were 5 bases for V and 6 bases for J; bases not matched to a gene: 4. CDR1 LNHDA and CDR2 SQIVND come from the germline V gene (reference sequence). CDR3 in amino acids: CASSGRTGGQPQHF. The CDR3 region has the DNA TGTGCCAGTAGTGGAAGGACAGGGGGTCAGCCCCAGCATTTT.

V usage is TRBV11-2 and J usage is TRBJ2-1; 10 bases agree with TRBD2. V trimming: 3 bases; J trimming: 6 bases; junction bases outside the gene matches: 5. CDR1 is SGHAT and CDR2 is FQNNGV in the germline V gene. This CDR3 has 15 amino acids. CDR3 sequence: CASSFGSGRGNEQFF. CDR3 nucleotide sequence: TGTGCCAGCAGCTTCGGCAGCGGGAGGGGCAATGAGCAGTTCTTC.

This chain joins TRBV19 and TRBJ1-2; 7 nucleotides align to TRBD1. This CDR3 is built from 14 residues. V shed 3 bases, J shed 4 bases, and the junction held 5 bases outside the gene matches. From germline, CDR1 is LNHDA and CDR2 SQIVND (reference sequence). The CDR3 reads CASSMDRLGYGYTF. The CDR3 DNA is TGTGCCAGTAGTATGGACAGGTTGGGCTATGGCTACACCTTC.

The chain couples TRBV7-6 to TRBJ2-7; D gene ambiguous. This CDR3 is 14 amino acids long. V was shortened by 1 base and J by 0 bases, with 7 bases between the two germline ends. Germline assignment: CDR1 SGHVS and CDR2 FNYEAQ. This CDR3 reads CASSLVSNSYEQYF. The CDR3 DNA reads TGTGCCAGCAGCTTAGTCAGTAACTCCTACGAGCAGTACTTC.

The chain combines TRBV5-1 with TRBJ2-3, with TRBD2 identical over 8 bases. Germline trimming cut 5 bases from V and 1 base from J; bases unmatched to any gene: 6. Germline V gene sequence: CDR1 SGHRS, CDR2 YFSETQ. This CDR3 contains 15 residues. CDR3 sequence (DNA): TGCGCCAGCAGGACCGGGACTAGAGGCACAGATACGCAGTATTTT. It specifies CASRTGTRGTDTQYF. Full variable domain (remainder filled in from reference TRBV5-1 and TRBJ2-3): KAGVTQTPRYLIKTRGQQVTLSCSPISGHRSVSWYQQTPGQGLQFLFEYFSETQRNKGNFPGRFSGRQFSNSRSEMNVSTLELGDSALYLCASRTGTRGTDTQYFGPGTRLTVL.

The gene calls are TRBV5-6 and TRBJ1-6; D is possibly TRBD1 (6 bases). Per the germline V gene, CDR1 is SGHDT and CDR2 is YYEEEE. V was cut by 0 bases and J by 10 bases, with 11 bases left in between. This CDR3 is 14 amino acids long. The CDR3 sequence is CASSLGQGQSPLHF. CDR3 nucleotide sequence: TGTGCCAGCAGCTTGGGGCAGGGGCAATCACCCCTCCACTTT.

There are a few counts of this clone. The chain couples TRBV5-1 to TRBJ1-5, with a weak D call TRBD1 (5 bases). V was clipped by 0 bases and J by 4 bases, with 8 bases between them. CDR1 is SGHRS and CDR2 is YFSETQ in the germline V gene. The length of the CDR3 is 14 residues. CDR3: CASSLVAGNQPQHF. The DNA of the CDR3 is TGCGCCAGCAGCTTGGTGGCAGGGAATCAGCCCCAGCATTTT.

This clone was seen only once. This chain joins TRBV7-6 and TRBJ2-7, with D maybe TRBD2 (5 bases). The germline V gene has CDR1 SGHVS and CDR2 FNYEAQ. The CDR3 is 14 residues long. V gave up 2 bases and J gave up 6 bases, with 14 bases separating them. The CDR3 region is CASSLFPIEGEQYF. In DNA, the CDR3 is TGTGCCAGCAGCTTATTTCCCATTGAGGGCGAGCAGTACTTC.

J is TRBJ2-1 and V is TRBV11-2, with a tentative D call TRBD2 (6 bases). The CDR3 is made up of 16 amino acids. V was shortened by 2 bases and J by 4 bases, with 15 bases between the two germline ends. Germline V gene sequence: CDR1 SGHAT, CDR2 FQNNGV. The CDR3 DNA sequence: TGTGCCAGCAGCTTAATTAATCCTAGCGCTTACAATGAGCAGTTCTTC. It yields the protein CASSLINPSAYNEQFF.

This rearrangement joins TRBV5-4 to TRBJ2-1; 8 nucleotides match TRBD1. The germline V gene encodes CDR1 SGHNT and CDR2 YYREEE (reference sequence). This CDR3 is built from 17 residues. J gave up 4 bases and V 7 bases, and 16 bases lay outside the gene matches. CDR3 sequence (DNA): TGTGCCAGCCGATCCGGGACAGGAGTTACCCTTTACAATGAGCAGTTCTTC. Amino acids: CASRSGTGVTLYNEQFF.

The rearrangement links TRBV9 to TRBJ1-2, with D possibly being TRBD1 (5 bases). This CDR3 has 14 residues. Trimming removed 0 bases at V and 5 bases at J, with 11 bases between. Germline V lookup: CDR1 SGDLS, CDR2 YYNGEE. CDR3 nucleotide sequence: TGTGCCAGCAGCGTAGAGGGGCAGGCATATGGCTACACCTTC. This translates into CASSVEGQAYGYTF.

This clone was counted only a few times. The chain employs TRBV15 and TRBJ1-2, with 7 bases that match TRBD1. Germline V gives CDR1 LNHNV, CDR2 YYDKDF (reference sequence). V gave up 1 base and J gave up 3 bases; unmatched junction bases: 2. This CDR3 is built from 14 residues. CDR3 nucleotides: TGTGCCACCAGCAGAGTAGGACAGGACTATGGCTACACCTTC. Protein product: CATSRVGQDYGYTF.

The gene calls are TRBV4-2 and TRBJ1-2; TRBD1 matches at 9 bases. CDR3 length equals 17 residues. J was trimmed by 4 bases and V by 0 bases; bases with no gene match: 9. CDR1 and CDR2 (germline): LGHNA, YNFKEQ. CDR3 bases: TGTGCCAGCAGCCAAGATGACGGGACAGGGACCTCCTATGGCTACACCTTC. This translates into CASSQDDGTGTSYGYTF.

The gene calls are TRBV7-3 and TRBJ2-3; a weak D match, TRBD2 (6 bases). CDR3 length equals 14 residues. Germline V gives CDR1 SGHTA, CDR2 FQGTGA. V was cut by 5 bases and J by 2 bases, with 11 bases left in between. The DNA for the CDR3 is TGTGCCAGCAGCCCCGGACTATTCACAGATACGCAGTATTTT. Its translation is CASSPGLFTDTQYF.

The V and J genes are TRBV27 and TRBJ2-3; a possible D gene is TRBD2 (6 bases). The V gene's germline CDR1 is MNHEY and CDR2 SMNVEV (reference sequence). V was trimmed by 3 bases and J by 3 bases, leaving 10 bases between them. This CDR3 comprises 14 residues. The CDR3 sequence: CASSFTGGTDTQYF. In DNA, the CDR3 is TGTGCCAGCAGTTTTACCGGGGGAACAGATACGCAGTATTTT.

CDR3 sequence reads: CAISSTGLAGGHTQYF. CDR3 nucleotides: TGTGCCATCAGTAGCACGGGACTAGCGGGGGGCCATACGCAGTATTTT. This rearrangement joins TRBV10-3 to TRBJ2-3; 15 bases map to TRBD2. The CDR3 contains 16 residues. Losses at the gene ends were 5 bases for V and 7 bases for J; bases not matched to a gene: 7. Germline assignment: CDR1 ENHRY and CDR2 SYGVKD.

This chain joins TRBV25-1 and TRBJ2-1; 7 bases align to TRBD1. Germline-derived CDR1 and CDR2 are MGHDK and SYGVNS. The CDR3 loop spans 13 amino acids. The ends lost 10 bases at V and 0 bases at J; junction bases unmatched: 3. Here the CDR3 reads CATQGVSYNEQFF. The CDR3 nucleotides are TGTGCCACCCAGGGGGTCTCCTACAATGAGCAGTTCTTC.

The rearrangement joins TRBV5-4 to TRBJ1-1, with TRBD1 matching over 8 bases. J was trimmed by 6 bases and V by 3 bases; bases with no gene match: 10. This CDR3 contains 15 residues. Germline lookup yields CDR1 SGHNT and CDR2 YYREEE (reference sequence). The CDR3 loop is CASSSLMTGEAEAFF. CDR3 sequence (DNA): TGTGCCAGCAGCTCGCTAATGACAGGGGAAGCTGAAGCTTTCTTT.

The J gene is TRBJ2-3, the V gene TRBV5-6; TRBD2 is a possible D gene (5 bases). Trimming removed 0 bases from V and 0 bases from J, with 11 bases in between. This CDR3 is built from 16 residues. Germline values: CDR1 SGHDT, CDR2 YYEEEE. CDR3 DNA: TGTGCCAGCAGCTTGGGCGGACTGTTTAGCACAGATACGCAGTATTTT. It is translated as CASSLGGLFSTDTQYF.